This T cell receptor (beta chain) stems from a study of T cell repertoires in cytomegalovirus infection. Background on the study: Carrying CMV and the relevant HLA type showed in public TCR beta signatures.

TCRdb re-called the reads with MiXCR, one entry per CDR3 protein. The sample consists of 400,000 to 600,000 distinct CDR3 sequences, about 44% of them appearing once. Turning to this clonotype: What it binds is not known.

Study outcomes and limitations: Accumulated public TCR beta family frequency recognized individuals carrying CMV together with the relevant HLA. Predominance within the ex vivo response was attributable to HLA-C-restricted CMV-specific TCR beta clonotypes.

The CDR3 covers 14 residues. J was trimmed by 0 bases and V by 5 bases; bases with no gene match: 3. CDR1 SGHTA and CDR2 FQGNSA come from the germline V gene. This TCR was recovered from a human donor in good health (CMV status not recorded). Some clones in this sample may be carry-over from other donors' samples. The rearrangement uses TRBV7-2 and TRBJ1-1; 7 positions agree with TRBD1. The material was cultured PBMCs, obtained from culture after CMV antigen stimulation. This chain's CDR3 is CASSAGQMNTEAFF. The CDR3 DNA reads as TGTGCCAGCAGCGCGGGACAGATGAACACTGAAGCTTTCTTT.